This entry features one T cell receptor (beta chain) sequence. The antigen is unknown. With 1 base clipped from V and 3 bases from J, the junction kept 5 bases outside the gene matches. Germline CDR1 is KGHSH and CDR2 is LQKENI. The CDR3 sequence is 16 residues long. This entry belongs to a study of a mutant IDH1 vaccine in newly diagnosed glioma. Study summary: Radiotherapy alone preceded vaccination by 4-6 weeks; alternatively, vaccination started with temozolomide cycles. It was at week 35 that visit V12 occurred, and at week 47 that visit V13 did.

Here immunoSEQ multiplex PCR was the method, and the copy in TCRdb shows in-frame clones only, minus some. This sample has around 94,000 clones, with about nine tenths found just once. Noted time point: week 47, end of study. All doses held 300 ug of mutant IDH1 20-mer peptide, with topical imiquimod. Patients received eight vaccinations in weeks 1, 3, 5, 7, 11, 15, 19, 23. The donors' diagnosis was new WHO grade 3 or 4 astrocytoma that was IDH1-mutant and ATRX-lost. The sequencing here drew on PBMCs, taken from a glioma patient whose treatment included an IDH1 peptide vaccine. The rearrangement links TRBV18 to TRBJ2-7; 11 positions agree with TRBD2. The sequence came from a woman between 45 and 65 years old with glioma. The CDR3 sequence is CASSPQRLAGGYEQYF. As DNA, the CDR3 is TGTGCCAGCTCACCACAAAGGCTAGCGGGAGGCTACGAGCAGTACTTC.